Shown below are 21 T cell receptor beta chains from a single sample sequenced in a study of cytomegalovirus exposure and HLA in healthy donors. The PCR ran on 60 Vbeta and 13 Jbeta primers. Only in-frame clones appear in the TCRdb table, and some are missing; sequencing was by immunoSEQ multiplex PCR. The top ten hold 0.83% of the sample, which has roughly 100,000 clones, over 12% seen once. Sequences were obtained from PBMCs. Every receptor here comes from a female donor in good health and CMV-seronegative.

This clone showed up just a few times. The chain is built from TRBV25-1 and TRBJ1-3, with D tentatively TRBD1 (5 bases). The V end lost 5 bases, the J end lost 0 bases, and 14 bases lay between the germline ends. This CDR3 comprises 16 residues. CDR1 and CDR2 (germline): MGHDK, SYGVNS. The CDR3 nucleotides are TGTGCCAGCAGTCCGCATAACAGGAACTCTGGAAACACCATATATTTT. It codes for CASSPHNRNSGNTIYF.

This clone was seen only a few times. The sample holds other DNA sequences that translate to the same CDR3. The chain carries TRBV6-5 and TRBJ2-5, with no clear D. The germline V gene encodes CDR1 MNHEY and CDR2 SVGAGI. This CDR3 contains 14 residues. Trimming cost V 0 bases and J 3 bases, with 8 bases left between them. The DNA of the CDR3 is TGTGCCAGCAGTTACTCTCTCAGAAAAGAGACCCAGTACTTC. Translating gives CASSYSLRKETQYF.

This clone has only a few counts. This chain connects TRBV7-9 to TRBJ2-7; TRBD1 agrees at 8 bases. V trimming: 2 bases; J trimming: 3 bases; junction bases outside the gene matches: 6. CDR1 and CDR2 (germline): SEHNR, FQNEAQ (reference sequence). CDR3 length: 15 residues. The CDR3 reads CASSLSPQGVYEQYF. CDR3 DNA sequence: TGTGCCAGCAGCTTATCCCCACAGGGGGTCTACGAGCAGTACTTC.

This clone has only a few counts. The chain recombines TRBV7-9 with TRBJ1-1; TRBD1 matches 7 bases. This CDR3 is built from 16 residues. In germline, CDR1 is SEHNR, CDR2 FQNEAQ (reference sequence). With V trimmed by 5 bases and J by 3 bases, 12 bases remained unmatched. CDR3 sequence reads: CASSPTGEVIDTEAFF. The CDR3 nucleotides read TGTGCCAGCAGCCCAACAGGGGAGGTTATCGACACTGAAGCTTTCTTT.

This clone has more than one count but fewer than ten. The CDR3 spells CASSYPRGQETQYF. The CDR3 DNA is TGTGCCAGCAGTTACCCCAGGGGCCAAGAGACCCAGTACTTC. This sequence joins TRBV6-6 and TRBJ2-5; a weak D match, TRBD1 (6 bases). CDR1 MNHNY and CDR2 SVGAGI come from the germline V gene (reference sequence). There are 14 residues in the CDR3. Trimming pared 2 bases from V and 1 base from J, leaving 8 bases between.

The rearrangement uses TRBV7-9 and TRBJ1-2, with D unclear. Trimming cost V 5 bases and J 7 bases, with 11 bases left between them. Per the germline V gene, CDR1 is SEHNR and CDR2 is FQNEAQ (reference sequence). CDR3 length: 12 amino acids. Here the CDR3 DNA reads TGTGCCAGCAGCACCCGCGCCCTTGGCTACACCTTC. Protein: CASSTRALGYTF.

This clone was seen a handful of times. The rearrangement links TRBV28 to TRBJ2-5, with 7 positions matching TRBD2. This CDR3 has 16 amino acids. Germline V lookup: CDR1 MDHEN, CDR2 SYDVKM. With 3 bases clipped from V and 2 bases from J, the junction kept 9 bases outside the gene matches. The CDR3 coding sequence is TGTGCCAGCAGTTTTTTCGGCGGGAGTGGTCAAGAGACCCAGTACTTC. Encoded protein: CASSFFGGSGQETQYF.

A few counts support this clone. V gene TRBV6-5 combines with J gene TRBJ1-4; perhaps TRBD1 as D (5 bases). The CDR3 covers 14 residues. From germline, CDR1 is MNHEY and CDR2 SVGAGI. V shed 5 bases and J shed 6 bases, with 13 bases lying between them. CDR3 sequence: CASSADRPYEKLFF. For the CDR3, the DNA is TGTGCCAGCAGTGCTGACAGACCTTATGAAAAACTGTTTTTT.

Only a few counts were recorded for this clone. V is TRBV2 and J is TRBJ1-2, with 8 nucleotides matching TRBD1. This CDR3 is built from 12 residues. After removal of 11 bases from V and 4 bases from J, the junction contained 6 bases not matched to a gene. Germline V gene data show CDR1 as SNHLY and CDR2 as FYNNEI. The CDR3 region is CAYRGDGYGYTF. CDR3 DNA sequence: TGTGCCTACAGGGGGGACGGCTATGGCTACACCTTC.

The V gene is TRBV6-6, the J gene TRBJ1-1; D is uncertain. Germline V gene sequence: CDR1 MNHNY, CDR2 SVGAGI (reference sequence). CDR3 length equals 15 residues. Trimming removed 2 bases from V and 6 bases from J, with 16 bases in between. CDR3 sequence reads: CASSYHLRYQAEAFF. The CDR3 DNA is TGTGCCAGCAGTTACCACCTTCGGTACCAGGCTGAAGCTTTCTTT.

This clone has more than one count but fewer than ten. The chain employs TRBV29-1 and TRBJ2-2; maybe TRBD2 (6 bases). In germline, CDR1 is SQVTM, CDR2 ANQGSEA. V shed 7 bases and J shed 1 base, with 16 bases lying between them. There are 15 residues in the CDR3. The CDR3 sequence: CSASRAGLNTGELFF. Written as DNA, the CDR3 is TGCAGCGCCAGTCGGGCGGGACTGAACACCGGGGAGCTGTTTTTT.

This clone has only a few counts. The CDR3 DNA reads as TGTGCCAGCAGTCATAGACTAGCGGGAGTCAGTAGTGGTTTCTACGAGCAGTACTTC. Its translation: CASSHRLAGVSSGFYEQYF. V gene TRBV28 combines with J gene TRBJ2-7; 12 bases agree with TRBD2. The CDR3 has 19 residues. The trim removed 5 bases at V and 3 bases at J, leaving 17 bases unmatched. Germline V gives CDR1 MDHEN, CDR2 SYDVKM.

This clone was seen a few times. This chain joins TRBV2 and TRBJ2-7; D may be TRBD1 (5 bases). The CDR3 length is 14 residues. V dropped 2 bases and J dropped 4 bases, with 12 bases sitting between them. Germline CDR1 and CDR2: SNHLY and FYNNEI. The CDR3 region is CASSERGRRYEQYF. The CDR3 region has the DNA TGTGCCAGCAGTGAAAGGGGTAGGCGGTACGAGCAGTACTTC.

The chain carries TRBV6-5 and TRBJ2-4; 7 bases align to TRBD2. Germline-derived CDR1 and CDR2 are MNHEY and SVGAGI. J gave up 2 bases and V 8 bases, and 6 bases lay outside the gene matches. There are 14 residues in the CDR3. This chain's CDR3 is CASRAGLTKNIQYF. As DNA, the CDR3 is TGTGCCAGCCGAGCGGGATTAACCAAAAACATTCAGTACTTC.

This clone was seen a few times. The chain links TRBV18 to TRBJ2-3, with 8 bases matching TRBD2. Trimming cost V 2 bases and J 3 bases; bases outside gene matches: 4. This CDR3 is 15 amino acids long. Per germline, CDR1 KGHSH and CDR2 LQKENI. CDR3 nucleotide sequence: TGTGCCAGCTCACCATTAGCGGGGAGGACAGATACGCAGTATTTT. It is translated as CASSPLAGRTDTQYF.

The rearrangement uses TRBV7-2 and TRBJ1-5; TRBD1 agrees at 8 bases. V was pared by 2 bases and J by 6 bases, with 3 bases of the junction left unmatched. This CDR3 comprises 14 residues. Germline CDR1 and CDR2: SGHTA and FQGNSA. Here the CDR3 reads CASSLRGQVQPQHF. The DNA of the CDR3 is TGTGCCAGCAGCTTAAGGGGACAGGTTCAGCCCCAGCATTTT.

This clone has more than one count but fewer than ten. The J gene is TRBJ2-1, the V gene TRBV19; D is perhaps TRBD1 (5 bases). The CDR3 is made up of 13 amino acids. Between the trimmed V and J ends, which lost 5 bases and 8 bases, there was a span of 13 bases. Germline V gene sequence: CDR1 LNHDA, CDR2 SQIVND (reference sequence). The CDR3 region has the DNA TGTGCCAGTAGTCCAACCAGGGTACATGAGCAGTTCTTC. Its translation: CASSPTRVHEQFF.

In this sample, this clone turned up a few times. V usage is TRBV28 and J usage is TRBJ2-7; TRBD2 is a possible D gene (6 bases). This CDR3 spans 15 amino acids. The ends were cut back, 3 bases at V and 0 bases at J, with 12 bases in the middle. The germline V gene has CDR1 MDHEN and CDR2 SYDVKM. This CDR3 is CASSLVSGDSYEQYF. The CDR3 DNA reads TGTGCCAGCAGTTTGGTTAGCGGCGACTCCTACGAGCAGTACTTC.

This clone turned up a few times. V usage is TRBV5-1 and J usage is TRBJ1-2; 7 positions match TRBD1. After removal of 5 bases from V and 3 bases from J, the junction contained 7 bases not matched to a gene. Germline V gene lookup returns CDR1 SGHRS and CDR2 YFSETQ. This CDR3 region has 14 residues. CDR3 coding DNA: TGCGCCAGCAGACTATTACAGGGGTACTATGGCTACACCTTC. It is translated as CASRLLQGYYGYTF.

The chain recombines TRBV29-1 with TRBJ1-1, with a tentative D call TRBD1 (5 bases). V was shortened by 3 bases and J by 1 base, with 9 bases between the two germline ends. Germline CDR1 is SQVTM and CDR2 is ANQGSEA. The CDR3 runs to 13 residues. This chain's CDR3 is CSVESGSNTEAFF. CDR3 nucleotide sequence: TGCAGCGTTGAGTCAGGGTCGAACACTGAAGCTTTCTTT.

Only a few counts were recorded for this clone. The gene calls are TRBV2 and TRBJ2-3; D remains ambiguous. The germline CDR1 and CDR2 sequences are SNHLY and FYNNEI. Trimming removed 7 bases from V and 5 bases from J, with 10 bases in between. The CDR3 runs to 12 residues. CDR3 nucleotides: TGTGCCAGCATGAGGATTTTAGATACGCAGTATTTT. Translating it yields CASMRILDTQYF. Combining the CDR3 with reference TRBV2 and TRBJ2-3 gives the whole variable domain EPEVTQTPSHQVTQMGQEVILRCVPISNHLYFYWYRQILGQKVEFLVSFYNNEISEKSEIFDDQFSVERPDGSNFTLKIRSTKLEDSAMYFCASMRILDTQYFGPGTRLTVL.